These 20 T cell receptor beta chains share one sample of origin, sequenced in a study of early T cells in non-severe SARS-CoV-2 infection. MiXCR, applied by TCRdb to the 5' RACE reads, yields one record per CDR3 protein. This table holds 35,000 to 40,000 distinct CDR3 sequences, 3% to 4% found once. Sequencing input: whole blood. The receptors were gathered from an adult who was a healthcare worker with PCR-confirmed SARS-CoV-2 infection or an uninfected control (not recorded which).

This clonotype was detected many times. This rearrangement joins TRBV5-1 to TRBJ1-1; D is perhaps TRBD1 (5 bases). The CDR3 runs 14 residues. Trimming left V 0 bases short and J 3 bases short, with 9 bases between. Germline V gene sequence: CDR1 SGHRS, CDR2 YFSETQ. CDR3 loop: CASSLVLGDTEAFF. The CDR3 nucleotides are TGCGCCAGCAGCTTGGTCTTGGGGGACACTGAAGCTTTCTTT.

This clonotype was seen many times. CDR3 loop: CASSLVGQGSNIQYF. The CDR3 DNA reads TGTGCCAGCAGCTTAGTTGGACAGGGGAGTAACATTCAGTACTTC. J is TRBJ2-4 and V is TRBV7-2; 9 bases map to TRBD1. Trimming at V came to 1 base and at J to 7 bases, leaving 5 bases not matched to a gene. The CDR3 covers 15 residues. Per germline, CDR1 SGHTA and CDR2 FQGNSA. Together with reference TRBV7-2 and TRBJ2-4, the CDR3 gives the full variable domain: GAGVSQSPSNKVTEKGKDVELRCDPISGHTALYWYRQSLGQGLEFLIYFQGNSAPDKSGLPSDRFSAERTGGSVSTLTIQRTQQEDSAVYLCASSLVGQGSNIQYFGAGTRLSVL.

The rearrangement joins TRBV29-1 to TRBJ2-3; no firm D call. Germline V gene data show CDR1 as SQVTM and CDR2 as ANQGSEA. The V and J ends lost 4 bases and 0 bases respectively, with 8 bases between them. The CDR3 sequence is 13 residues long. The CDR3 here is CSVVVGSTDTQYF. The CDR3 DNA follows: TGCAGCGTTGTAGTCGGGAGCACAGATACGCAGTATTTT.

This clonotype was seen ten or more times. The chain uses TRBV5-5 and TRBJ2-2; 8 bases are a match to TRBD1. Germline assignment: CDR1 SGHKS and CDR2 YYEKEE (reference sequence). The CDR3 covers 17 residues. Germline trimming cut 1 base from V and 4 bases from J; bases unmatched to any gene: 9. The CDR3 nucleotides are TGTGCCAGCAGCTTGACAGGGGGATCGAGAGGCACCGGGGAGCTGTTTTTT. This translates into CASSLTGGSRGTGELFF. Using reference TRBV5-5 and TRBJ2-2 for the parts outside the CDR3, the full variable domain is DAGVTQSPTHLIKTRGQQVTLRCSPISGHKSVSWYQQVLGQGPQFIFQYYEKEERGRGNFPDRFSARQFPNYSSELNVNALLLGDSALYLCASSLTGGSRGTGELFFGEGSRLTVL.

This clonotype was detected many times. The chain uses TRBV6-2 or TRBV6-3 and TRBJ2-7; 12 nucleotides align to TRBD2. The CDR3 loop spans 14 amino acids. Germline loops: CDR1 MNHEY, CDR2 SVGEGT. The V segment lost 5 bases and the J segment 5 bases; nucleotides outside the gene matches: 4. CDR3 sequence: CASSHGLAGNEQYV. CDR3 coding DNA: TGTGCCAGCAGTCACGGACTAGCGGGGAACGAGCAGTACGTC.

Turning to this clonotype: This clone may be a read error of a much larger clone one base away. The chain has TRBV19 and TRBJ2-3; 12 bases are shared with TRBD2. Germline CDR1 is LNHDA and CDR2 is SQIVND (reference sequence). The CDR3 runs to 17 residues. The DNA of the CDR3 is TGTGCCAGTAGTTCGCGAACTAGCGGGAGGAACACAGATATGCAGTATTTT. Residues: CASSSRTSGRNTDMQYF.

This clonotype was picked up many times. The chain recombines TRBV27 with TRBJ1-6, with 10 bases that match TRBD1. Looked up from germline, CDR1 is MNHEY and CDR2 is SMNVEV (reference sequence). The CDR3 totals 16 residues. Germline trimming cut 7 bases from V and 7 bases from J; bases unmatched to any gene: 10. The CDR3 DNA reads as TGTGCCAGCACTCAAAACCCGGGACAGGGGAATTCACCCCTCCACTTT. As protein: CASTQNPGQGNSPLHF.

This clonotype was detected ten times or more. The chain has TRBV19 and TRBJ2-4, with a possible D match to TRBD2 (6 bases). The V end lost 6 bases, the J end lost 0 bases, and 9 bases lay between the germline ends. The CDR3 covers 14 residues. Per germline, CDR1 LNHDA and CDR2 SQIVND (reference sequence). CDR3 residues: CASRGGLAKNIQYF. The CDR3 DNA is TGTGCCAGTAGGGGAGGACTAGCCAAAAACATTCAGTACTTC.

This clonotype was counted ten times or more. This chain connects TRBV28 to TRBJ2-7, with TRBD1 matching over 8 bases. CDR3 length: 16 residues. The J segment lost 1 base and the V segment lost 5 bases, leaving 10 bases of the junction unmatched. The germline V gene has CDR1 MDHEN and CDR2 SYDVKM. The CDR3 coding sequence is TGTGCCAGCAGTGCCGGACAGGGACACAGGTCCTACGAGCAGTACTTC. Translating gives CASSAGQGHRSYEQYF.

Many counts were recorded for this clonotype. The rearrangement uses TRBV20-1 and TRBJ1-6, with a tentative D call TRBD1 (5 bases). CDR3 size: 14 residues. The V gene's germline CDR1 is DFQATT and CDR2 SNEGSKA (reference sequence). Trimming cost V 3 bases and J 8 bases, with 14 bases left between them. The CDR3 protein is CSASQNRRDSPLHF. The CDR3 region has the DNA TGCAGTGCTAGTCAAAACAGGAGAGATTCACCCCTCCACTTT.

In its sample, this clonotype was seen many times. The rearrangement links TRBV7-9 to TRBJ2-5; D ambiguous. CDR3 length: 14 residues. Trimming left V 1 base short and J 0 bases short, with 6 bases between. Germline lookup yields CDR1 SEHNR and CDR2 FQNEAQ (reference sequence). This CDR3 reads CASSLVTDQETQYF. The DNA of the CDR3 is TGTGCCAGCAGCTTAGTTACAGACCAAGAGACCCAGTACTTC.

This clonotype showed up many times. The chain links TRBV20-1 to TRBJ2-3, with TRBD2 identical over 9 bases. The V segment lost 5 bases and the J segment 6 bases; nucleotides outside the gene matches: 6. The CDR3 covers 13 residues. Germline V gene sequence: CDR1 DFQATT, CDR2 SNEGSKA (reference sequence). In DNA, the CDR3 is TGCAGTGCTCTTGGGCTAGCGGGGGATACGCAGTATTTT. As protein: CSALGLAGDTQYF.

This clonotype has at least ten counts. The V and J genes are TRBV20-1 and TRBJ2-7; 11 nucleotides line up with TRBD2. CDR3 length equals 15 residues. V shed 0 bases and J 4 bases; nucleotides not matched to a gene: 5. Per germline, CDR1 DFQATT and CDR2 SNEGSKA (reference sequence). In DNA, the CDR3 is TGCAGTGCTAGAGAATTAGCGGGAGGGCCTTACGAGCAGTACTTC. It encodes CSARELAGGPYEQYF.

This clonotype came up many times. V gene TRBV7-2 combines with J gene TRBJ2-7; D might be TRBD1 (5 bases). The CDR3 has 13 residues. V lost 5 bases, J lost 4 bases, and 12 bases lay in between. The germline CDR1 and CDR2 sequences are SGHTA and FQGNSA. The CDR3 nucleotides are TGTGCCAGCAGCCGAAACACAGGATACGAGCAGTACGTC. Protein: CASSRNTGYEQYV.

Many counts were recorded for this clonotype. CDR3: CASSPDRVTYEQYF. The CDR3 nucleotides read TGTGCCAGCTCACCTGACAGGGTCACCTACGAGCAGTACTTC. The rearrangement joins TRBV18 to TRBJ2-7, with TRBD1 identical over 7 bases. The CDR3 covers 14 residues. Germline trimming cut 3 bases from V and 2 bases from J; bases unmatched to any gene: 4. Germline V gene lookup returns CDR1 KGHSH and CDR2 LQKENI.

The sample holds many counts of this clonotype. This sequence joins TRBV6-2 or TRBV6-3 and TRBJ2-7; D is possibly TRBD1 (6 bases). The germline gives CDR1 MNHEY, CDR2 SVGEGT. Trimming left V 2 bases short and J 0 bases short, with 11 bases between. CDR3 length: 15 amino acids. In DNA form, the CDR3 reads TGTGCCAGCAGTTACCGCCGACAGGCCTCCTACGAGCAGTACTTC. Its translation: CASSYRRQASYEQYF.

The chain recombines TRBV4-3 with TRBJ2-6; 7 bases fit TRBD1. Per the germline V gene, CDR1 is LGHNA and CDR2 is YSLEER. The CDR3 length is 15 residues. Unmatched junction bases numbered 2, after V lost 4 bases and J lost 2 bases. The DNA of the CDR3 is TGCGCCAGCAGCCTAGACAGGGCTGGGGCCAACGTCCTGACTTTC. Amino acid sequence: CASSLDRAGANVLTF.

The chain uses TRBV2 and TRBJ2-2; a possible D gene is TRBD1 (5 bases). This CDR3 comprises 13 residues. V shed 2 bases and J shed 7 bases, with 8 bases lying between them. Per germline, CDR1 SNHLY and CDR2 FYNNEI. The CDR3 region has the DNA TGTGCCAGCAGTGAAAAGGGGTTCGGGGAGCTGTTTTTT. Amino acids: CASSEKGFGELFF.

This clonotype was detected a few times. The rearrangement links TRBV29-1 to TRBJ2-7; 12 bases are a match to TRBD1. With V trimmed by 5 bases and J by 5 bases, 7 bases remained unmatched. This CDR3 spans 14 amino acids. CDR1 and CDR2 from the germline V gene are SQVTM and ANQGSEA. The DNA for the CDR3 is TGCAGCGTTACCCGGGACAGGGGGCTGGACGAGCAGTACTTC. Its protein is CSVTRDRGLDEQYF.

Notes on this clonotype: It may be a read error: a sequence one base away is much more abundant. As DNA, the CDR3 is TGTGCCAGCAGCCCGACAGGGAACACCGGGGAGCTGTTTTTT. Translated, it gives CASSPTGNTGELFF. The chain is built from TRBV5-4 and TRBJ2-2, with a tentative D call TRBD1 (6 bases). The CDR3 runs to 14 residues. V gave up 4 bases and J gave up 1 base, with 8 bases separating them. Germline V gene sequence: CDR1 SGHNT, CDR2 YYREEE (reference sequence).